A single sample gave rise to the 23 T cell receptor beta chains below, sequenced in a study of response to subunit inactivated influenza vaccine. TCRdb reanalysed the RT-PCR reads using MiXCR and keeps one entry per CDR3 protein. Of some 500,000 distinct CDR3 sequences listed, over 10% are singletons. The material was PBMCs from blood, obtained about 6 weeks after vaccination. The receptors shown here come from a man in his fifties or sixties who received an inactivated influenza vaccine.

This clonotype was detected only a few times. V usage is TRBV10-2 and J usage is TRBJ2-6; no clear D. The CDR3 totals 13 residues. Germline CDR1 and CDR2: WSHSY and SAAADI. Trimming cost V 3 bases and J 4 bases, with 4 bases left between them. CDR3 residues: CASSEVGANVLTF. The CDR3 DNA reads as TGCGCCAGCAGTGAAGTCGGGGCCAACGTCCTGACTTTC.

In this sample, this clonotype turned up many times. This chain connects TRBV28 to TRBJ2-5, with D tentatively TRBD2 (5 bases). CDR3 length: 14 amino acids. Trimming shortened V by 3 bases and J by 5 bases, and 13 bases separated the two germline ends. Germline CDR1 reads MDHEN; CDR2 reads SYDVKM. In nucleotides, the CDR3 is TGTGCCAGCAGTTTGTGGGCAAGGAGGGAGACCCAGTACTTC. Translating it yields CASSLWARRETQYF. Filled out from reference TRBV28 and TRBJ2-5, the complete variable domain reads DVKVTQSSRYLVKRTGEKVFLECVQDMDHENMFWYRQDPGLGLRLIYFSYDVKMKEKGDIPEGYSVSREKKERFSLILESASTNQTSMYLCASSLWARRETQYFGPGTRLLVL.

DNA for the CDR3: TGCAGTGTACAGGGGGCGGGCAATCAGCCCCAGCATTTT. This encodes CSVQGAGNQPQHF. The J gene is TRBJ1-5, the V gene TRBV20-1, with TRBD1 matching 9 bases. The CDR3 covers 13 residues. In germline, CDR1 is DFQATT, CDR2 SNEGSKA (reference sequence). J lost 2 bases, V lost 7 bases, and 3 bases had no gene match.

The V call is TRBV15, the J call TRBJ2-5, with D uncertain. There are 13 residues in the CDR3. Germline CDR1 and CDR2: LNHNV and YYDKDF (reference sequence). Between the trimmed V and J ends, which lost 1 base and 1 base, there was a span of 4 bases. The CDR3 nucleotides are TGTGCCACCAGCAGAGGTTTCCAAGAGACCCAGTACTTC. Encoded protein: CATSRGFQETQYF.

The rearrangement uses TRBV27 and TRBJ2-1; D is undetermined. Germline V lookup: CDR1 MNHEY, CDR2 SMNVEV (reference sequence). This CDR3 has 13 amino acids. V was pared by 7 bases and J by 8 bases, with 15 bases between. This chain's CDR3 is CASKELTFDEQFF. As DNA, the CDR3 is TGTGCCAGCAAAGAACTAACCTTCGATGAGCAGTTCTTC.

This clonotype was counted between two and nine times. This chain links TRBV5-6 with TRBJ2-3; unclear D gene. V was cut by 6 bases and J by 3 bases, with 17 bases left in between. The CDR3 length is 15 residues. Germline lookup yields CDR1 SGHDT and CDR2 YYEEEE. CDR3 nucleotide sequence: TGTGCCAGCAATATCGCCGCGTTACGTACAGATACGCAGTATTTT. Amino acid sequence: CASNIAALRTDTQYF.

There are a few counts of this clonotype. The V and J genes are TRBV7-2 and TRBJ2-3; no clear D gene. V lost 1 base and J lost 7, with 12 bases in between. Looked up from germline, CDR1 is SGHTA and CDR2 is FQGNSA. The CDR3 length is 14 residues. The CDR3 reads CASSLVLGKNTQYF. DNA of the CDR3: TGTGCCAGCAGCTTAGTCCTTGGGAAGAATACGCAGTATTTT. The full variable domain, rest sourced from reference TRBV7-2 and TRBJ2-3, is GAGVSQSPSNKVTEKGKDVELRCDPISGHTALYWYRQSLGQGLEFLIYFQGNSAPDKSGLPSDRFSAERTGGSVSTLTIQRTQQEDSAVYLCASSLVLGKNTQYFGPGTRLTVL.

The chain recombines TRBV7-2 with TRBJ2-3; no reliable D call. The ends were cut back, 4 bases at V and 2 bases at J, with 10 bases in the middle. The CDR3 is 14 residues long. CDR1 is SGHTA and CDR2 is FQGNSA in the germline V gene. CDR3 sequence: CASSSYRATDTQYF. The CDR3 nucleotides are TGTGCCAGCAGCTCCTATCGAGCCACAGATACGCAGTATTTT.

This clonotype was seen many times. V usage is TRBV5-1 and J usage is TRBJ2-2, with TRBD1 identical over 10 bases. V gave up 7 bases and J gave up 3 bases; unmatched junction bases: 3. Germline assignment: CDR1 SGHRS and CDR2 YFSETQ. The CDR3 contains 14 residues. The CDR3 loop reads CASSGQGYTGELFF. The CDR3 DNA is TGCGCCAGCTCGGGACAGGGGTACACCGGGGAGCTGTTTTTT.

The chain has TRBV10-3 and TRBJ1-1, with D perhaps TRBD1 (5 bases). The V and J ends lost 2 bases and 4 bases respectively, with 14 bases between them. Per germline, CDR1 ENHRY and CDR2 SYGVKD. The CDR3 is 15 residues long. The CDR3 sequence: CAISEAAGTGTEAFF. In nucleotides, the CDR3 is TGTGCCATCAGTGAGGCCGCGGGGACGGGCACTGAAGCTTTCTTT.

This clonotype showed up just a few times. The CDR3 sequence: CAISEGTSGSGKETQYF. In nucleotides, the CDR3 is TGTGCCATCAGTGAGGGGACTAGCGGGAGTGGGAAAGAGACCCAGTACTTC. The chain combines TRBV10-3 with TRBJ2-5; 14 bases are a match to TRBD2. Germline trimming cut 2 bases from V and 3 bases from J; bases unmatched to any gene: 5. Germline V CDR1 and CDR2: ENHRY, SYGVKD. There are 17 residues in the CDR3.

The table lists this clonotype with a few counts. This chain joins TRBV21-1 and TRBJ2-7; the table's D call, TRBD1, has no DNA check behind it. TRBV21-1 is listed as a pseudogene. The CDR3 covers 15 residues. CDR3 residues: CASRYPTGINDEQYF. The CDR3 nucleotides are TGTGCCAGCCGATACCCCACAGGGATCAACGACGAGCAGTACTTC.

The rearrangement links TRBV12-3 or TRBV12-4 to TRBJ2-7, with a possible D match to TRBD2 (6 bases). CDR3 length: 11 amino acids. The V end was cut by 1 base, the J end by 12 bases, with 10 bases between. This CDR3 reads CASSLGWEVYF. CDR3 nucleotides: TGTGCCAGCAGTTTAGGCTGGGAGGTGTACTTC.

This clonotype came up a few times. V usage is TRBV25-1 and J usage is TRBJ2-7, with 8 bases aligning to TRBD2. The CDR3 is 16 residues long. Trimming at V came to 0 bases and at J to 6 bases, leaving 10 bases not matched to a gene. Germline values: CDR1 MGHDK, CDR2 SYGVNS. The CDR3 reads CASSEYGGTSPGEQYF. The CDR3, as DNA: TGTGCCAGCAGTGAATACGGCGGGACTAGTCCGGGCGAGCAGTACTTC.

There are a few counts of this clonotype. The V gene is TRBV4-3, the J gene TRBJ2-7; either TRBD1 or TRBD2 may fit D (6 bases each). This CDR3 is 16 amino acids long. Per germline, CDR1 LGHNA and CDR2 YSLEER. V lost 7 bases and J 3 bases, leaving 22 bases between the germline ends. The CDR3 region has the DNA TGCGCCAGCATTCGAGAATACGGGAGAGGGGGCTACGAGCAGTACTTC. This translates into CASIREYGRGGYEQYF.

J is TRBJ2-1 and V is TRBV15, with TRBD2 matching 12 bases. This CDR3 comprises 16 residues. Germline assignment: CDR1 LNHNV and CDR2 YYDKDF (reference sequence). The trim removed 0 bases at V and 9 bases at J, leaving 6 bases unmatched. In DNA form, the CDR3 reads TGTGCCACCAGCAGAGATCTAGCGGGGGGGCCTGGTGAGCAGTTCTTC. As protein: CATSRDLAGGPGEQFF. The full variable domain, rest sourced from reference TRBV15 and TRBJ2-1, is DAMVIQNPRYQVTQFGKPVTLSCSQTLNHNVMYWYQQKSSQAPKLLFHYYDKDFNNEADTPDNFQSRRPNTSFCFLDIRSPGLGDTAMYLCATSRDLAGGPGEQFFGPGTRLTVL.

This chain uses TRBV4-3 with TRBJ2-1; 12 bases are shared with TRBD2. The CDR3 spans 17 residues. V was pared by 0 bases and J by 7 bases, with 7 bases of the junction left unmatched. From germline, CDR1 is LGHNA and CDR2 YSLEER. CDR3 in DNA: TGCGCCAGCAGCCAAGATTGGTCTAGCGGGAGGGTTAATGAGCAGTTCTTC. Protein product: CASSQDWSSGRVNEQFF.

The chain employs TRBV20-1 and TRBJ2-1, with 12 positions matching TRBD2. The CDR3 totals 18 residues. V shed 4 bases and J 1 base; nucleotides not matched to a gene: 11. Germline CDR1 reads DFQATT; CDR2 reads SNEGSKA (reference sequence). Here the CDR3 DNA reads TGCAGTGCTACATGGACTAGCGGGATGTTTAGTTCCTACAATGAGCAGTTCTTC. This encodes CSATWTSGMFSSYNEQFF.

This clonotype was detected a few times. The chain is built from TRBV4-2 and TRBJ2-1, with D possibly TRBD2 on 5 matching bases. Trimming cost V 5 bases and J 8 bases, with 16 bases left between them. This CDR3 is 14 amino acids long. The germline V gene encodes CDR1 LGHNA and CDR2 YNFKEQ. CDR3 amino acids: CASSTRPVGDEQFF. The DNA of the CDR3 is TGTGCCAGCAGCACCCGACCCGTCGGGGATGAGCAGTTCTTC.

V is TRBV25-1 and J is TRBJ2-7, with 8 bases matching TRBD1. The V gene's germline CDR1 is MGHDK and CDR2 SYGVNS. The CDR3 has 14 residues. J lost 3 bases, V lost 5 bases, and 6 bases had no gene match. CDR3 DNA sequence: TGTGCCAGCAGTATCGGACAGGGTTTCTACGAGCAGTACTTC. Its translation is CASSIGQGFYEQYF.

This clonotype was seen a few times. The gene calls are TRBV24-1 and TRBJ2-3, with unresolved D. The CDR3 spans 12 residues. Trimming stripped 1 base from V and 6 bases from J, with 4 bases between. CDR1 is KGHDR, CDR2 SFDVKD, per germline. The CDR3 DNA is TGTGCCACCAGTGATTTATGGGATACGCAGTATTTT. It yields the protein CATSDLWDTQYF.

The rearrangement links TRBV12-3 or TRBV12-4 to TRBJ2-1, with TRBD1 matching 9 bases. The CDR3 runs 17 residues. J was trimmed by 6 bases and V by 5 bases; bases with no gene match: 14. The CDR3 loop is CASSLPGDRDWGNEQFF. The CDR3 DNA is TGTGCCAGCAGTCTCCCTGGGGACAGGGATTGGGGCAATGAGCAGTTCTTC.

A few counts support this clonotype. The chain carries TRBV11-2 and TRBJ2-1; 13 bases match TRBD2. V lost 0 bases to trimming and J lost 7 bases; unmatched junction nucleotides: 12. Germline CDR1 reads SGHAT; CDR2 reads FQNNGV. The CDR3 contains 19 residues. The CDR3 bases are TGTGCCAGCAGCTTAGATCGCCCCGGACTAGCGGGAGAGAGGAATGAGCAGTTCTTC. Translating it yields CASSLDRPGLAGERNEQFF.